The TCR beta chain under discussion was sequenced for a study of blood T cell repertoires in COVID-19. Study context: There were acute and convalescent COVID-19 samples, and they came from the United States, Italy and Spain.

Sequencing used immunoSEQ multiplex PCR; TCRdb keeps in-frame clones, though not all of them. This table has about 260,000 clones, about 90% appearing once. The CDR3 loop spans 15 amino acids. V was shortened by 0 bases and J by 2 bases, with 11 bases between the two germline ends. The germline V gene has CDR1 SGHRS and CDR2 YFSETQ. This TCR was sampled from a woman aged 50 to 65 who had recovered from COVID-19. This chain uses TRBV5-1 with TRBJ1-2; D might be TRBD1 (5 bases). The sample comprised peripheral blood. CDR3 in DNA: TGCGCCAGCAGCTTGGGTGGAGGGGCGAACTATGGCTACACCTTC. Its protein product is CASSLGGGANYGYTF.